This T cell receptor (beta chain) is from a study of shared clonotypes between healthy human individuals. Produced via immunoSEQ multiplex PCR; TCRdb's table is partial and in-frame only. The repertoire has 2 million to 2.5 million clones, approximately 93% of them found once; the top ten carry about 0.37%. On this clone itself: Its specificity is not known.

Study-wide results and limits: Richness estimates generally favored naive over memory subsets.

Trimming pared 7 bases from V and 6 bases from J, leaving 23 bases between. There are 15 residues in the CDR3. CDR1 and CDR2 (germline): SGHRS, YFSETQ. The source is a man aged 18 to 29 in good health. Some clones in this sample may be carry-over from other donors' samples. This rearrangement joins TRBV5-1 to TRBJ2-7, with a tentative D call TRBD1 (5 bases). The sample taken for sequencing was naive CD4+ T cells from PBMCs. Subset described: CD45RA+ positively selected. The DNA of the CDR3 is TGCGCCAGCCGAGCTAACCAGGGTCCAGGTTCCGAGCAGTACTTC. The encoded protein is CASRANQGPGSEQYF.